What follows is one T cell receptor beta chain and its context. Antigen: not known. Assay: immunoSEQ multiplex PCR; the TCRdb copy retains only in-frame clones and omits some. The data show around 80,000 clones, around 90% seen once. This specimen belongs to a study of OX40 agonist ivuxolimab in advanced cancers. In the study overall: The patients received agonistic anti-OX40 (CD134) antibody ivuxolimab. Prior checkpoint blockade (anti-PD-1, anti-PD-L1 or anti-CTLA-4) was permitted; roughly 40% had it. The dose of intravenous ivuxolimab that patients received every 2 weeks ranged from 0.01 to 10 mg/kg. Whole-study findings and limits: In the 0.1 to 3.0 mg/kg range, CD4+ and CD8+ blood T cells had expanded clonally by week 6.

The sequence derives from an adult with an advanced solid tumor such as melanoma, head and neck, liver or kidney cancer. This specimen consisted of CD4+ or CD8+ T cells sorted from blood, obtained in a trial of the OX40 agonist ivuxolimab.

The CDR3 here is CASSPGIREKLFF. CDR3 DNA: TGTGCCAGCTCCCCGGGAATTAGGGAAAAACTGTTTTTT. The gene calls are TRBV18 and TRBJ1-4; D is uncertain. Deletions cut 6 bases from V and 8 bases from J, with 13 bases between. The CDR3 extends over 13 amino acids. From germline, CDR1 is KGHSH and CDR2 LQKENI.